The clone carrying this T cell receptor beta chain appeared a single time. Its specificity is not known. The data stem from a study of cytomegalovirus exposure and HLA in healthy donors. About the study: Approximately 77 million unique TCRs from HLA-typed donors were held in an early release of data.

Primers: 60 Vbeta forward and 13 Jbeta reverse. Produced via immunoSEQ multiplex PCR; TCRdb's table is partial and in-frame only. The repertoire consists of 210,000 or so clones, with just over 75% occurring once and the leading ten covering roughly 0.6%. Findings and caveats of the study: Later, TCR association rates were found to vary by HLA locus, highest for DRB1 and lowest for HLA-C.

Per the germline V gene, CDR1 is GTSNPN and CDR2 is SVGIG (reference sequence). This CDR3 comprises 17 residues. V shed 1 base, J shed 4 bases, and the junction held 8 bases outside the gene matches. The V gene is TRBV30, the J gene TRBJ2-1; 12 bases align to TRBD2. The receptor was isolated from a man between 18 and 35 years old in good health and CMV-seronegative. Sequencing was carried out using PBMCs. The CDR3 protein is CAWSGDRTSGTYNEQFF. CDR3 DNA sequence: TGTGCCTGGAGTGGGGACAGGACTAGCGGGACGTACAATGAGCAGTTCTTC. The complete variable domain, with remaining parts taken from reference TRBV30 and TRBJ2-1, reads SQTIHQWPATLVQPVGSPLSLECTVEGTSNPNLYWYRQAAGRGLQLLFYSVGIGQISSEVPQNLSASRPQDRQFILSSKKLLLSDSGFYLCAWSGDRTSGTYNEQFFGPGTRLTVL.